The 23 T cell receptor beta chains reported below all come from one sample, sequenced in a study of T cells in localized non-small cell lung cancer. Data came from immunoSEQ multiplex PCR; TCRdb stores just in-frame clones and leaves some out. This table holds 25,000 to 40,000 clones, around 73% found once. The sequencing used peripheral blood, collected before any cancer treatment. The receptors stem from a male donor older than 55 with stage II squamous cell lung carcinoma.

The rearrangement uses TRBV11-2 and TRBJ1-2; tentatively, D is TRBD1 (5 bases). V was clipped by 6 bases and J by 1 base, with 18 bases between them. Germline values: CDR1 SGHAT, CDR2 FQNNGV. The CDR3 runs 16 residues. CDR3 DNA sequence: TGTGCCAGCAGACCAACCTTGGGGGGGAGTAACTATGGCTACACCTTC. This translates into CASRPTLGGSNYGYTF.

This sequence joins TRBV5-4 and TRBJ2-1; D unresolved. The CDR3 totals 16 residues. Trimming removed 0 bases at V and 1 base at J, with 11 bases between. Looked up from germline, CDR1 is SGHNT and CDR2 is YYREEE (reference sequence). In DNA form, the CDR3 reads TGTGCCAGCAGCTTGGACAGAAACCCTTCCTACAATGAGCAGTTCTTC. This gives the protein CASSLDRNPSYNEQFF.

About this clone: Germline and junction disagree at one end, which may indicate a read error. The J gene is TRBJ1-2, the V gene TRBV7-9; 9 bases line up with TRBD1. The CDR3 runs to 17 residues. Germline CDR1 SEHNR, CDR2 FQNEAQ (reference sequence). The CDR3 spells CASSLRGQGRGNGGHTF. CDR3 DNA sequence: TGTGCCAGCAGCTTACGGGGACAGGGAAGGGGCAACGGTGGCCACACCTTC.

CDR3 residues: CASSITGGLSDEQFF. The DNA of the CDR3 is TGTGCCAGTAGTATAACCGGGGGGCTCTCTGATGAGCAGTTCTTC. This sequence joins TRBV19 and TRBJ2-1, with D tentatively TRBD2 (7 bases). The CDR3 has 15 amino acids. Germline-derived CDR1 and CDR2 are LNHDA and SQIVND (reference sequence). Between the trimmed V and J ends, which lost 2 bases and 8 bases, there was a span of 16 bases.

The rearrangement links TRBV5-1 to TRBJ2-1; 9 nucleotides line up with TRBD2. The ends lost 0 bases at V and 7 bases at J; junction bases unmatched: 5. The CDR3 loop spans 15 amino acids. Germline lookup yields CDR1 SGHRS and CDR2 YFSETQ. The chain's CDR3 is CASSLGGRAENEQFF. The CDR3 DNA sequence: TGCGCCAGCAGCTTGGGCGGGAGGGCCGAGAATGAGCAGTTCTTC.

The chain couples TRBV10-3 to TRBJ2-1, with 11 bases lining up with TRBD2. Losses at the gene ends were 6 bases for V and 5 bases for J; bases not matched to a gene: 3. CDR1 is ENHRY and CDR2 is SYGVKD in the germline V gene. The CDR3 length is 14 residues. Here the CDR3 DNA reads TGTGCCATCAGCCAGACTAGCGGGGACAATGAGCAGTTCTTC. It is translated as CAISQTSGDNEQFF.

The chain combines TRBV9 with TRBJ1-4; tentatively, D is TRBD1 (6 bases). Germline V CDR1 and CDR2: SGDLS, YYNGEE. The CDR3 has 15 residues. Trimming pared 4 bases from V and 10 bases from J, leaving 20 bases between. The CDR3 loop reads CASSPLSRGEGKLFF. For the CDR3, the DNA is TGTGCCAGCAGCCCCCTCAGCAGGGGCGAAGGAAAACTGTTTTTT.

The chain uses TRBV6-1 and TRBJ1-2; the D gene is possibly TRBD1 (5 bases). Germline CDR1 MNHNS, CDR2 SASEGT. The CDR3 loop spans 14 amino acids. Between the trimmed V and J ends, which lost 7 bases and 0 bases, there was a span of 12 bases. The CDR3 coding sequence is TGTGCCAGCACCGAGGGGCCCGCTAACTATGGCTACACCTTC. As protein: CASTEGPANYGYTF.

J is TRBJ1-6 and V is TRBV4-2, with D maybe TRBD1 (5 bases). Germline V gene lookup returns CDR1 LGHNA and CDR2 YNFKEQ. This CDR3 contains 14 residues. The V end was cut by 3 bases, the J end by 8 bases, with 11 bases between. As DNA, the CDR3 is TGTGCCAGCAGCCAGGGGACCCTCGATTCACCCCTCCACTTT. It is translated as CASSQGTLDSPLHF.

CDR3 residues: CASSLNSGTGELFF. The CDR3 DNA reads TGTGCCAGCAGCTTGAACAGCGGCACCGGGGAGCTGTTTTTT. The chain carries TRBV7-9 and TRBJ2-2, with D maybe TRBD2 (5 bases). Trimming cost V 3 bases and J 4 bases, with 9 bases left between them. The germline gives CDR1 SEHNR, CDR2 FQNEAQ (reference sequence). The CDR3 is 14 residues long.

V and J are TRBV6-4 and TRBJ1-6, with unresolved D. The germline V gene has CDR1 MRHNA and CDR2 SNTAGT. V was trimmed by 0 bases and J by 4 bases, leaving 1 base between them. CDR3 size: 13 residues. As DNA, the CDR3 is TGTGCCAGCAGTGACTCGTATAATTCACCCCTCCACTTT. This codes for CASSDSYNSPLHF.

The rearrangement joins TRBV11-2 to TRBJ2-7; a possible D gene is TRBD2 (6 bases). Germline CDR1 and CDR2: SGHAT and FQNNGV. The CDR3 spans 16 residues. V gave up 6 bases and J gave up 2 bases, with 20 bases separating them. This CDR3 reads CASRSPRDSGPYEQYF. CDR3 bases: TGTGCCAGCAGGAGTCCCCGGGACTCCGGGCCCTACGAGCAGTACTTC. The full variable domain, its missing parts supplied by reference TRBV11-2 and TRBJ2-7, is EAGVAQSPRYKIIEKRQSVAFWCNPISGHATLYWYQQILGQGPKLLIQFQNNGVVDDSQLPKDRFSAERLKGVDSTLKIQPAKLEDSAVYLCASRSPRDSGPYEQYFGPGTRLTVT.

This clone showed up just once. V gene TRBV2 combines with J gene TRBJ1-1, with D hard to call. Per the germline V gene, CDR1 is SNHLY and CDR2 is FYNNEI. The CDR3 is 13 amino acids. Trimming cost V 3 bases and J 2 bases, with 7 bases left between them. CDR3 region: CASSDGPNTEAFF. CDR3 nucleotides: TGTGCCAGCAGTGACGGGCCCAACACTGAAGCTTTCTTT.

CDR3 protein: CAWSSGQGNQPQHF. CDR3 nucleotides: TGTGCCTGGAGTTCCGGACAGGGTAACCAGCCCCAGCATTTT. This chain uses TRBV30 with TRBJ1-5; 8 bases fit TRBD1. The CDR3 spans 14 residues. CDR1 is GTSNPN, CDR2 SVGIG, per germline (reference sequence). The V segment lost 2 bases and the J segment 7 bases; nucleotides outside the gene matches: 7.

J is TRBJ1-1 and V is TRBV6-1; D is unclear. The CDR3 sequence is 15 residues long. The germline gives CDR1 MNHNS, CDR2 SASEGT. Trimming stripped 2 bases from V and 3 bases from J, with 13 bases between. The CDR3 region has the DNA TGTGCCAGCAGTGAAAGGGCCACGGTGGACACTGAAGCTTTCTTT. Protein sequence: CASSERATVDTEAFF.

Only a few counts were recorded for this clone. This chain connects TRBV11-2 to TRBJ2-7; tentative D call: TRBD2 (6 bases). The CDR3 is 15 amino acids. Germline V CDR1 and CDR2: SGHAT, FQNNGV. The germline V and J ends were trimmed by 5 bases and 2 bases, with 16 bases remaining between them. CDR3 region: CASSGGGRLPYEQYF. CDR3 sequence (DNA): TGTGCCAGCAGCGGGGGAGGCAGGTTGCCCTACGAGCAGTACTTC.

The chain combines TRBV30 with TRBJ2-1; D may match TRBD1 or TRBD2 (6 bases each). The V and J ends lost 4 bases and 7 bases respectively, with 17 bases between them. The germline V gene has CDR1 GTSNPN and CDR2 SVGIG (reference sequence). The CDR3 has 14 residues. This CDR3 reads CAWTRGRGENEQFF. Here the CDR3 DNA reads TGTGCCTGGACCCGGGGAAGGGGGGAGAATGAGCAGTTCTTC.

The genes are TRBV7-9 and TRBJ1-2, with 8 bases lining up with TRBD1. Trimming removed 1 base from V and 3 bases from J; junction bases left unmatched: 7. Germline-derived CDR1 and CDR2 are SEHNR and FQNEAQ (reference sequence). The CDR3 spans 16 residues. CDR3 DNA sequence: TGTGCCAGCAGCTTAGGTGGCAGGGGGCGAGACTATGGCTACACCTTC. Encoded protein: CASSLGGRGRDYGYTF.

The chain carries TRBV30 and TRBJ2-3, with unresolved D. V lost 0 bases to trimming and J lost 3 bases, with 13 bases between them. There are 15 residues in the CDR3. Germline assignment: CDR1 GTSNPN and CDR2 SVGIG (reference sequence). This CDR3 reads CAWSVLYPPTDTQYF. The CDR3 DNA sequence: TGTGCCTGGAGTGTACTCTACCCCCCGACAGATACGCAGTATTTT.

The rearrangement uses TRBV30 and TRBJ2-1, with 8 nucleotides matching TRBD1. The V gene end was trimmed by 5 bases and the J gene end by 6 bases; junction bases not matched to a gene: 15. Germline CDR1 is GTSNPN and CDR2 is SVGIG (reference sequence). The CDR3 has 16 amino acids. CDR3 amino acids: CAWATRGPPVGNEQFF. CDR3 coding DNA: TGTGCCTGGGCAACCAGGGGGCCCCCAGTAGGCAATGAGCAGTTCTTC.

This clone came up a few times. V and J are TRBV5-1 and TRBJ2-1; TRBD1 is a possible D gene (6 bases). Trimming pared 1 base from V and 5 bases from J, leaving 10 bases between. CDR1 and CDR2 (germline): SGHRS, YFSETQ. This CDR3 has 14 amino acids. The CDR3 DNA reads TGCGCCAGCAGCTTGATGGGGGCCGACAATGAGCAGTTCTTC. This codes for CASSLMGADNEQFF.

The rearrangement links TRBV7-9 to TRBJ2-1, with TRBD2 identical over 7 bases. V was clipped by 7 bases and J by 3 bases; unmatched bases: 15. CDR3 length: 17 amino acids. Germline CDR1 reads SEHNR; CDR2 reads FQNEAQ (reference sequence). CDR3: CASNPPTGTNYYNEQFF. CDR3 in DNA: TGTGCCAGCAACCCTCCCACCGGGACTAACTACTACAATGAGCAGTTCTTC.

This chain uses TRBV9 with TRBJ1-2, with a tentative D call TRBD1 (6 bases). Trimming took 2 bases from V and 4 from J, leaving 15 bases between them. The CDR3 covers 15 residues. Germline CDR1 and CDR2: SGDLS and YYNGEE. The CDR3 sequence: CASSVLGGVAYGYTF. DNA of the CDR3: TGTGCCAGCAGCGTCCTGGGGGGCGTGGCCTATGGCTACACCTTC.